This TCR beta chain was sequenced for a study of Ad26.COV2.S vaccination and SARS-CoV-2 variants (dated by TCRdb to the early 2020s). Turning to the overall study: Vaccine-arm donors came from COV1001, a multicentre, randomized, double-blind, placebo-controlled phase I-IIa trial of Ad26.COV2.S in healthy adults. Ad26.COV2.S was given intramuscularly at 5x10^10 or 1x10^11 viral particles, as a single shot or as two shots 56 days apart. Sequencing of the TCRbeta repertoire served to evaluate the specificity and breadth of SARS-CoV-2-reactive T cell receptors following Ad26.COV2.S vaccination. A total of approximately 32 samples were included in the TCR-sequenced set, comprising some 20 Ad26.COV2.S vaccine recipients, 5 placebo recipients and 8 SARS-CoV-2 convalescent individuals. Trial participants were randomized into five groups of five: low-dose or high-dose Ad26.COV2.S given once or twice, or placebo on both occasions. Blinding of investigators to trial group allocation was maintained during experiments and outcome assessment. Overall results and qualifications from the work: After vaccination, substantial breadth of spike-specific CD8+ and CD4+ T cell responses was reported. Comparable non-spike TCR breadth was observed between vaccine and placebo recipients, consistent with only spike being contained in the vaccine. Spike-specific TCR breadth was higher in Ad26.COV2.S recipients than in placebo recipients (P = 0.0014). According to the authors, total T cell responses may have been underestimated by the TCR breadth and depth analyses. The study was not powered for comparison of responses between vaccine doses or regimens.

Trimming at the junction amounts to 5 bases on V and 2 bases on J, and the germline ends lie 7 bases apart. Taken from the germline V gene, the CDR1 and CDR2 loops are MNHEY and SVGEGT. Including cysteine and phenylalanine, the CDR3 has 13 amino acids. Only the CDR3 portion is preserved as DNA: 39 bases, with reading frame beginning at the first base. The immunoSEQ Assay was the method used to sequence TCRbeta CDR3 regions. After extraction, genomic DNA underwent amplification by bias-controlled multiplex PCR, followed by high-throughput sequencing. The study's processing was this. Collapsing and filtering of sequences were performed to quantify the absolute abundance of each unique TCRbeta CDR3 region. T cell fraction was estimated by normalizing TCRbeta template counts to usable DNA, which was measured by amplifying reference genes present in all nucleated cells. Repertoire TCRs were annotated as SARS-CoV-2-specific by exact matching of V gene, CDR3 amino acid sequence and J gene to a known reactive TCR set. MIRA supplied the reference SARS-CoV-2 TCR set, which was filtered for enrichment in COVID-19-positive ImmuneCODE repertoires so that public or cross-reactive TCRs were removed. Using the MIRA antigens, annotated TCRs were further analysed by specific ORF or by position within an ORF. Breadth was defined as the number of annotated unique rearrangements divided by the total number of unique productive rearrangements, and depth was defined as the summed frequency of the annotated unique rearrangements. Two-sided Wilcoxon rank-sum tests were applied when comparing TCR breadth between groups. The immuneACCESS repertoire file appears here via TCRdb, limited to in-frame rearrangements. These files lack a portion of the clones; in checked studies, under half of the deficit traces to unresolved V genes, and the cause of the others is not known. V, J and clone size are those of that table, while D and trimming were read from the DNA. The sample profile shows about 320,000 clones; roughly 90% of them were found once. The top ten constitute 5% to 6.5% of the sample.

This clone showed up just once. The antigen it binds to is not known. Qualities for individual bases were not recorded, and no much larger clone is one base off. The label giving this sample's treatment or condition can be read as: around 19 received Ad26.COV2.S at low or high dose, single or two shots; about 5 received placebo; per-sample allocation not given. Repertoires of vaccine and placebo recipients were sequenced from samples taken on day 63 after the first injection. In Cohort 1b, around 23 adults aged 18-55 years were enrolled at a single site in Boston, USA, between 29 July and 7 August 2020. Ad26.COV2.S was a replication-incompetent adenovirus type 26 vector expressing a prefusion-stabilized SARS-CoV-2 spike protein from the original Wuhan strain.

Recombination linked TRBV6-2 or TRBV6-3 to TRBJ1-5, with TRBD1 perhaps the D gene, on 6 matching bases. This receptor was identified in a person aged 18-65 years who received the Ad26.COV2.S COVID-19 vaccine or a placebo. The starting material was peripheral blood, obtained in a trial of Ad26.COV2.S vaccine versus placebo. The DNA sequence is as follows: TGTGCCAGCAGTGACAGGCGCAATCAGCCCCAGCATTTT. Translated, this gives CASSDRRNQPQHF.